This T cell receptor (beta chain) came from a study of blood T cell repertoires in COVID-19. Across the whole study: Material from acute and convalescent COVID-19 was sourced from the United States, Italy and Spain. T cells, B-cell-depleted T cells, or PBMCs provided the cDNA or gDNA that served as material.

After removal of 0 bases from V and 0 bases from J, the junction contained 10 bases not matched to a gene. The CDR3 covers 18 residues. Germline V gene data show CDR1 as MGHRA and CDR2 as YSYEKL. As handled by the study authors: Nucleated cell counts were estimated from reference gene primer amplification. Assay used: immunoSEQ multiplex PCR; TCRdb lists only in-frame clones, some missing. V and J calls and clone size are copied from that table; D and trimming were computed from the DNA. The data show approximately 90,000 clones, about 84% seen once. This chain joins TRBV4-1 and TRBJ1-1; 7 nucleotides agree with TRBD1. The specimen sequenced was peripheral blood. This receptor was taken from a man between 60 and 70 years old with acute or convalescent COVID-19. The CDR3 reads CASSQDNRDSRLNTEAFF. CDR3 DNA sequence: TGCGCCAGCAGCCAAGATAATAGGGACAGCCGGTTGAACACTGAAGCTTTCTTT.